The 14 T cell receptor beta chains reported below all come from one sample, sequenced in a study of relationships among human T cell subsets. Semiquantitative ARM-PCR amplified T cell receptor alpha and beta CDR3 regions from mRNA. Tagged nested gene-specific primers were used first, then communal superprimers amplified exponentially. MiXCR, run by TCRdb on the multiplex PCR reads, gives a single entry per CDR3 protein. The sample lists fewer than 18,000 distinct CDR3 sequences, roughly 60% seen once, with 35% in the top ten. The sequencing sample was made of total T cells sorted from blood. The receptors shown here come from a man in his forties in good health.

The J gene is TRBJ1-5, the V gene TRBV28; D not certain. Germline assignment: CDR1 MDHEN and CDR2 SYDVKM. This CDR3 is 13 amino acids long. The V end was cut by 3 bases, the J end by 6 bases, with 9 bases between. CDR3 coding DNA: TGTGCCAGCAGTTTTGGGGTTGGTCAGCCCCAGCATTTT. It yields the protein CASSFGVGQPQHF.

CDR3 sequence reads: CSVDGGVGGYTF. In nucleotides, the CDR3 is TGCAGCGTTGACGGTGGGGTAGGCGGCTACACCTTC. The chain combines TRBV29-1 with TRBJ1-2; D gene unclear. The V gene's germline CDR1 is SQVTM and CDR2 ANQGSEA. Trimming took 3 bases from V and 8 from J, leaving 13 bases between them. This CDR3 comprises 12 residues.

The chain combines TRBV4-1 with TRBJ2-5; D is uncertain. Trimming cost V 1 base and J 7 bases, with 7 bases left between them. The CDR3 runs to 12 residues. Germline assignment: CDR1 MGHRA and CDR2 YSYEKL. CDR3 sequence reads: CASSQGTGTQYF. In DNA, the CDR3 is TGCGCCAGCAGCCAAGGGACGGGGACCCAGTACTTC.

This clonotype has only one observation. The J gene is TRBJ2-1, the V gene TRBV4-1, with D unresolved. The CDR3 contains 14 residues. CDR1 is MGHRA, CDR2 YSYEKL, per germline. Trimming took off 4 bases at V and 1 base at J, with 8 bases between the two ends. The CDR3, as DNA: TGCGCCAGCAGCCCCCCCGGATCCTACAATGAGCAGTTCTTC. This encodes CASSPPGSYNEQFF.

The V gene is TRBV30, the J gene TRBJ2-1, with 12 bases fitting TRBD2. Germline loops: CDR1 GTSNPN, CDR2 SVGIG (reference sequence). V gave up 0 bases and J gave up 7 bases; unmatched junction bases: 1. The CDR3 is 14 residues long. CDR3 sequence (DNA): TGTGCCTGGAGTGTTCTAGCGGGAGGGAATGAGCAGTTCTTC. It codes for CAWSVLAGGNEQFF.

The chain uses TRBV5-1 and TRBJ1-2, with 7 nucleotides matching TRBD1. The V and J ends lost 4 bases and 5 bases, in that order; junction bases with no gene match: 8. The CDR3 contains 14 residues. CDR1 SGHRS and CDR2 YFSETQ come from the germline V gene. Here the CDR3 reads CASSTASQGYGYTF. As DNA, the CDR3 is TGCGCCAGCAGCACGGCATCACAGGGGTATGGCTACACCTTC.

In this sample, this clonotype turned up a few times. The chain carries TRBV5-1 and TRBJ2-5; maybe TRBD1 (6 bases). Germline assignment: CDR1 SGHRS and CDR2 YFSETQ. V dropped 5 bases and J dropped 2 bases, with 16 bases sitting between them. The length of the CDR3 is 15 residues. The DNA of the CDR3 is TGCGCCAGCAGTACTACGGGACAAAATCAAGAGACCCAGTACTTC. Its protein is CASSTTGQNQETQYF.

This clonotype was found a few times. The DNA for the CDR3 is TGTGCCAGCAGTTTTGGGACCGCCGGCGAGCAGTTCTTC. This codes for CASSFGTAGEQFF. The V gene is TRBV28, the J gene TRBJ2-1; perhaps D is TRBD1 or TRBD2 (5 bases each). The germline V gene encodes CDR1 MDHEN and CDR2 SYDVKM. The CDR3 totals 13 residues. V lost 3 bases to trimming and J lost 10 bases, with 13 bases between them.

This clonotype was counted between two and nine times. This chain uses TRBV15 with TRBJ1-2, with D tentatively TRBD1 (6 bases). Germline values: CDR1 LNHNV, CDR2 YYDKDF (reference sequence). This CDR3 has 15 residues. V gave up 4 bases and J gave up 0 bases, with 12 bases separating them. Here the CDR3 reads CATSTRGSTNYGYTF. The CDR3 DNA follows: TGTGCCACCAGCACCAGGGGCAGCACTAACTATGGCTACACCTTC.

This CDR3 is CASSSLTGGKNIQYF. The CDR3 nucleotides read TGTGCCAGCAGCTCCCTCACAGGGGGTAAAAACATTCAGTACTTC. The chain couples TRBV6-5 to TRBJ2-4; 8 positions agree with TRBD1. V shed 6 bases, J shed 4 bases, and the junction held 8 bases outside the gene matches. The V gene's germline CDR1 is MNHEY and CDR2 SVGAGI. The CDR3 runs to 15 residues.

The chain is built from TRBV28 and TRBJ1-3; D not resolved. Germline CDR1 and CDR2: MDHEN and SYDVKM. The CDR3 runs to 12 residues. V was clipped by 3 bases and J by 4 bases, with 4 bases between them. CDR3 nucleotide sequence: TGTGCCAGCAGTTTCAGGGGAAACACCATATATTTT. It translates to CASSFRGNTIYF.

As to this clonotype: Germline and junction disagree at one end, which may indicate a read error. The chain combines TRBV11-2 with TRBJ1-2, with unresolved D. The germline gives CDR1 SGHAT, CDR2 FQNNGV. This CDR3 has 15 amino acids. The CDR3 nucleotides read TGTGCCAGCGGCTTAGTCTACGCGGGTTCAGGAGGCTACACCTTC. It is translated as CASGLVYAGSGGYTF.

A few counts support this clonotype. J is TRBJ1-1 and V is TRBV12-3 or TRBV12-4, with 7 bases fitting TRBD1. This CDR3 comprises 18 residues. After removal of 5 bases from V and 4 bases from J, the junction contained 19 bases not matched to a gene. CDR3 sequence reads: CASSTRGQLVAPVTEAFF. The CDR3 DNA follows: TGTGCCAGCAGTACCAGGGGACAGTTGGTGGCCCCGGTCACTGAAGCTTTCTTT.

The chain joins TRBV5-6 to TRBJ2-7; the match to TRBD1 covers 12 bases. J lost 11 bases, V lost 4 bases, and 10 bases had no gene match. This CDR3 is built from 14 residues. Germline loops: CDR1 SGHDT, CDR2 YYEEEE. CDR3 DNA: TGTGCCAGCAGCGTAACCGGGACAGGGGGCATGGAGTACTTC. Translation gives CASSVTGTGGMEYF.